Listed below are T cell receptor beta chains from one sample, sequenced in a study of CD8+ T cells in alopecia areata. The protocol was immunoSEQ multiplex PCR, while the TCRdb copy is restricted to in-frame clones and leaves out a portion. The sample lists 110,000 to 150,000 clones, around 50% occurring once. The sequenced sample was CD8+ T cells sorted from blood, obtained at week 4, from a patient treated with tofacitinib. The receptor set was obtained from a human donor with alopecia areata. Both conserved end residues are trimmed from each CDR3.

V gene	CDR3 protein
TRBV5-1	ASSRAKKSLDNEQF
TRBV19	ASAPRLSYEQY
TRBV27	ASSAVLAGGTDTQY
TRBV4-3	ASSPDRGHMYGYT
TRBV13	ASSLANPGNYGYT
TRBV29-1	SVLDTEAF
TRBV11-2	ASSSRGLNQPQH
TRBV25-1	ASSAVGSTHREQY
TRBV29-1	SVAGTSGGNEQF
TRBV7-9	ASSPPAGREQF
TRBV29-1	SVENRERGTEAF
TRBV6-5	ASGYRGGRGTEAF
TRBV29-1	SVPGPLPGPYNEQF
TRBV27	ASSLTGGPKNIQY
TRBV9	ASSDRPMDSNYGYT
TRBV14	ASSRVGTGPAQY
TRBV30	AWSHGANVLT
TRBV27	ASSADRGHRTGELF
TRBV27	ASSFRGGNEKLF
TRBV30	AWSAGTDIY
TRBV11-2	ASSLVRGPNTEAF
TRBV30	AWSERGGTGELF
TRBV5-6	ASSLTEGETQY
TRBV30	AWSMGGYHEQY
TRBV15	ATSARPNYGYT
TRBV5-6	ASSLEATEGYGYT
TRBV19	ASTIRISGANVLT
TRBV6-1	ASSDFRGEQF
TRBV2	ASSEGSQETQY
TRBV13	ASSFNRGETTYEQY
TRBV2	ASSEEPAQETQY
TRBV14	ASSQDGDSVGSPLH
TRBV11-2	ASSLGRRARVTEAF
TRBV7-2	ASSPPVGGETQY
TRBV7-9	ASSLGGLEEKLF
TRBV4-1	ASSQLSGANVLT
TRBV6-5	ASSFAGLNNEQF
TRBV4-3	ASSQGDSGREQY
TRBV7-8	ATYRGRGGELF
TRBV25-1	ASSGGDDYGYT
TRBV4-1	ASSQDLRSGGTDTQY
TRBV30	AWSPSRPGLSGANVLT
TRBV4-3	ASSRISGGAGEQF
TRBV30	AFEGSYNSPLH
TRBV30	AWSLGGSYGYT
TRBV12-5	ASGLVLDSPLH
TRBV5-6	ASSLGAGNEQY
TRBV2	ASSVTDENEKLF
TRBV19	ASTQQEGINEQY
TRBV5-1	ASSLIGGASETQY
TRBV7-2	ASSLASHLDTQY